Shown below are 8 T cell receptor beta chains from a single sample sequenced in a study of tumor and adjacent non-tumor tissue in lung cancer (dated by TCRdb to about 2018). Library preparation was by multiplex PCR. This sample was sequenced with an Illumina HiSeq 2500. TCRbeta libraries were built by three rounds of nested PCR using primers (Table S4), following protocols modified from ARM-PCR. TCRdb applied fastp at Q25 and MiXCR to the public reads, then kept only in-frame beta chains. CDR3 protein duplicates are merged, each entry listing the most common genes and DNA. Counted in this sample were 75,000 to 80,000 distinct CDR3 sequences; just over 75% of them appeared once. The ten largest account for less than 50% of the sample. RNA was isolated from bulk, unsorted tissue, and RNA quality was assessed with a NanoDrop ND-1000 and an Agilent 2100. For the normal lung samples, distant non-tumor tissue was collected more than 3 cm away from the tumor edge.

Sequenced sample: distant non-tumor lung tissue. The receptors derive from a man aged 65 to 79 with non-small cell lung cancer.

Only one count was recorded for this clonotype. A clone one base away is much larger, so this may be a read error. The chain joins TRBV20-1 to TRBJ2-1; 9 nucleotides agree with TRBD2. This CDR3 spans 14 amino acids. The germline gives CDR1 DFQATT, CDR2 SNEGSKA (reference sequence). The CDR3 DNA follows: TGCAATGCCTTTGTAGCGGGAGAGAACAATGAGCAGTTCTTC. It yields the protein CNAFVAGENNEQFF.

With respect to this clonotype: The junction departs from germline at one end; a sequencing error may be responsible. V is TRBV6-5 and J is TRBJ2-6; 12 nucleotides align to TRBD1. The CDR3 has 17 amino acids. Germline assignment: CDR1 MNHEY and CDR2 SVGAGI. The CDR3: CANSSGTGGSWANVLTF. CDR3 DNA: TGTGCCAACAGTTCCGGGACAGGGGGCTCTTGGGCCAACGTCCTAACTTTC.

As regards this clonotype: Possible read error: a much larger clone is one base away. The V call is TRBV24-1, the J call TRBJ2-7; TRBD2 aligns across 7 bases. This CDR3 comprises 15 residues. Germline loops: CDR1 KGHDR, CDR2 SFDVKD. The CDR3: CVTSDSNSGAYEQYF. CDR3 sequence (DNA): TGTGTCACCAGTGATTCGAACAGCGGGGCCTACGAGCAGTACTTC.

In regard to this clonotype: The germline gene is not matched at one end of the junction; a read error may be the cause. The V and J genes are TRBV11-2 and TRBJ2-5, with 7 positions matching TRBD1. Germline V gene lookup returns CDR1 SGHAT and CDR2 FQNNGV. This CDR3 is built from 15 residues. CDR3 DNA: TGTGTCAACAGCCCGGGGACAGTTGGGCAAGAGACCCAGTACTTT. The encoded protein is CVNSPGTVGQETQYF.

Concerning this clonotype: Here the CDR3 omits its conserved ending phenylalanine or tryptophan, so a read error is the likely source. The gene calls are TRBV11-3 and TRBJ1-1, with 7 bases identical to TRBD1. The CDR3 consists of 15 residues. CDR1 and CDR2 (germline): SGHNT, YENEEA. V was pared by 5 bases and J by 4 bases, with 10 bases of the junction left unmatched. The CDR3 DNA reads as TGTGCCAGCAGCCCCAGGGGACAGAAGGGCACTGAAGCTTTCTTG. Translating it yields CASSPRGQKGTEAFL.

This clonotype has more than one count but fewer than ten. This sequence joins TRBV7-8 and TRBJ1-2, with 8 bases lining up with TRBD1. This CDR3 is 12 amino acids long. The trim removed 5 bases at V and 9 bases at J, leaving 5 bases unmatched. Germline V gives CDR1 SGHVS, CDR2 FQNEAQ. CDR3 DNA sequence: TGTGCCAGCAGCGTACAGGGGGAAAGCTACACCTTC. Its protein product is CASSVQGESYTF.

About this clonotype itself: Just one base apart from a much larger clone, this may be a read error. The chain uses TRBV10-1 and TRBJ2-1; D gene uncertain. CDR3 length: 15 residues. CDR1 and CDR2 from the germline V gene are WNHNN and SYGVQD (reference sequence). The ends were cut back, 4 bases at V and 0 bases at J, with 10 bases in the middle. The CDR3 sequence: CASSGGEPSYNEQFF. CDR3 sequence (DNA): TGCGCCAGCAGTGGAGGCGAACCCTCCTACAATGAGCAGTTCTTC.

The rearrangement uses TRBV11-1 and TRBJ2-2; no clear D gene. Per the germline V gene, CDR1 is SGHAT and CDR2 is FQDESV (reference sequence). This CDR3 comprises 14 residues. Trimming pared 7 bases from V and 9 bases from J, leaving 18 bases between. The CDR3 sequence: CASNLTWNTRELFF. CDR3 nucleotide sequence: TGTGCCAGCAACTTGACTTGGAACACTAGGGAGCTGTTTTTT.